At least ten counts were recorded for the clone carrying this TCR beta chain. The data originate from a study of low-dose radiotherapy and immunotherapy resistance in tumors. Study information: Nivolumab was given to patients as a 240 mg flat dose every two weeks, and ipilimumab at 1 mg/kg every six weeks. Both were delivered intravenously.

Both TCRalpha and TCRbeta chains were reverse transcribed with V-gene-specific primers. TCRs underwent roughly 19 PCR cycles of amplification with a constant-region primer and V-primer adapter. TCRdb fed the reads into MiXCR, producing one record per CDR3 protein. This sample has fewer than 95,000 distinct CDR3 sequences, with more than 8.5% found just once. Trimming at V came to 6 bases and at J to 7 bases, leaving 6 bases not matched to a gene. This CDR3 is built from 13 residues. Time point of the sample: before trial treatment. The specimen comprised PBMCs, sampled before treatment. The V call is TRBV12-3 or TRBV12-4, the J call TRBJ2-7; 10 bases align to TRBD2. This receptor was taken from a male donor with prostate cancer. The CDR3 here is CASSFSGRVEQYF. The CDR3 DNA reads as TGTGCCAGCAGCTTCAGCGGGAGGGTTGAGCAGTACTTC.